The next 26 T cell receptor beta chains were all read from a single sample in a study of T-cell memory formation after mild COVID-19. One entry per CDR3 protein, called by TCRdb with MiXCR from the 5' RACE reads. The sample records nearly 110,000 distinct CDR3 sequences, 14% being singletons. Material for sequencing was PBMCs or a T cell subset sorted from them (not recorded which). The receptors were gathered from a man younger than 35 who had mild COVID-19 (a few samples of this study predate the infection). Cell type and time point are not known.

The CDR3 here is CASSYGGSTDTQYF. The CDR3 coding sequence is TGTGCCAGCAGTTACGGGGGGAGCACAGATACGCAGTATTTT. The chain couples TRBV6-5 to TRBJ2-3, with a weak D call TRBD2 (6 bases). CDR1 is MNHEY and CDR2 is SVGAGI in the germline V gene. V was trimmed by 2 bases and J by 0 bases, leaving 6 bases between them. The CDR3 consists of 14 residues.

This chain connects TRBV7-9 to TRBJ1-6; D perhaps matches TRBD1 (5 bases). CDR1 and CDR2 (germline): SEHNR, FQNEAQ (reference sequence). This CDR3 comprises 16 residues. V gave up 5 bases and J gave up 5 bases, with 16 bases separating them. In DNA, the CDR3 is TGTGCCAGCAGCCCCTCCGGGACGCAGAATAATTCACCCCTCCACTTT. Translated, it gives CASSPSGTQNNSPLHF.

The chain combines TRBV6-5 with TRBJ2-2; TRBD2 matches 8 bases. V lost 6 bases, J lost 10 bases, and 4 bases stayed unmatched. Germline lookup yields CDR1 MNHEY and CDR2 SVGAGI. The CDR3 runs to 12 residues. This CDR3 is CASRALAAELFF. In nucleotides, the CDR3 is TGTGCCAGCAGGGCACTAGCGGCGGAGCTGTTTTTT.

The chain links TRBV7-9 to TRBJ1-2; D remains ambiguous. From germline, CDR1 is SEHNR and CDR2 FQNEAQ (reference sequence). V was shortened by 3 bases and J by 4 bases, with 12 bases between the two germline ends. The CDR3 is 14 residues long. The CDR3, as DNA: TGTGCCAGCAGCTTTTCGGCAGACATCTATGGCTACACCTTC. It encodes CASSFSADIYGYTF.

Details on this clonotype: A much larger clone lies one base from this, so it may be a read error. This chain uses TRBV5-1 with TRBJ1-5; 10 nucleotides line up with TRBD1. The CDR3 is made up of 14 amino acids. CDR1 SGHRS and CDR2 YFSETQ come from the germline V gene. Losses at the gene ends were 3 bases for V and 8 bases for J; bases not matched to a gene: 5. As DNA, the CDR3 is TGCGCCAGCAGCTGGACAGGGGGGAATAAGCCCCAGCATTTT. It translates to CASSWTGGNKPQHF.

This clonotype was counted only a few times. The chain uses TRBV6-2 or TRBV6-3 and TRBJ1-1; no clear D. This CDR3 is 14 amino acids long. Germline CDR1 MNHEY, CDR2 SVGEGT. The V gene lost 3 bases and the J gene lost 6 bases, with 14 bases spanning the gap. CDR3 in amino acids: CASSYSGVYAEAFF. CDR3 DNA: TGTGCCAGCAGTTATTCCGGGGTTTACGCTGAAGCTTTCTTT.

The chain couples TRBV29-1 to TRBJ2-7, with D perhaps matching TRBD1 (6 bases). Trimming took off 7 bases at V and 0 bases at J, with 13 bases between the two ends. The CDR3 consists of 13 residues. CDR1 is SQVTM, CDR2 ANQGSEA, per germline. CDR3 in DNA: TGCAGCGGGGCCGACAGGACCTCCTACGAGCAGTACTTC. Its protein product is CSGADRTSYEQYF.

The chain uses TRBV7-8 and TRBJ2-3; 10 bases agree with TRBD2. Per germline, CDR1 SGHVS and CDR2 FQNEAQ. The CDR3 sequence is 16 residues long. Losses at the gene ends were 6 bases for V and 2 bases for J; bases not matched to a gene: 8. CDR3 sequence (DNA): TGTGCCAGCAGGGGAGCGGGGGGGCTTGACACAGATACGCAGTATTTT. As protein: CASRGAGGLDTDTQYF.

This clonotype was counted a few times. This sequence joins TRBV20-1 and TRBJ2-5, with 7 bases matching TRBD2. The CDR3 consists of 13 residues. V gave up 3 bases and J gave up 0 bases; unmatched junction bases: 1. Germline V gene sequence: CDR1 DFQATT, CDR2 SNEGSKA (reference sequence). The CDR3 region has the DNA TGCAGTGCTAGCGGGGGGAACCAAGAGACCCAGTACTTC. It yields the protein CSASGGNQETQYF.

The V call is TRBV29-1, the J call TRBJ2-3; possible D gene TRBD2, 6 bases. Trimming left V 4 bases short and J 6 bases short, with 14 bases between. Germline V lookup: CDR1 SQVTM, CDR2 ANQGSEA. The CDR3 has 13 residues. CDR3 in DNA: TGCAGCGTTGTAATGGGACTGCGGGATACGCAGTATTTT. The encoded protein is CSVVMGLRDTQYF.

CDR3 in DNA: TGTGCCAGCAGTTACTCGGGACTGAACGTAGCTTTCTTT. Its protein is CASSYSGLNVAFF. The rearrangement uses TRBV6-6 and TRBJ1-1; TRBD1 is a possible D gene (5 bases). V was clipped by 0 bases and J by 10 bases, with 12 bases between them. In germline, CDR1 is MNHNY, CDR2 SVGAGI (reference sequence). There are 13 residues in the CDR3.

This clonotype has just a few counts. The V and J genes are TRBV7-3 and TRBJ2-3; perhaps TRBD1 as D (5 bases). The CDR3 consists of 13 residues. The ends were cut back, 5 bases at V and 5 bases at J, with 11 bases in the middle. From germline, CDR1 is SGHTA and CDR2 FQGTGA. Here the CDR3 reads CASSRFQGDTQYF. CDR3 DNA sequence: TGTGCCAGCAGCCGTTTCCAGGGAGATACGCAGTATTTT.

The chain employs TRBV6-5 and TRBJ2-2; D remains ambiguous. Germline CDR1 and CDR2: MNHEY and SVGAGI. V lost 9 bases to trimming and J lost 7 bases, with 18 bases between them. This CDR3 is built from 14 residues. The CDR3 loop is CASGLGVRNGELFF. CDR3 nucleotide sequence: TGTGCCAGTGGGCTTGGGGTTAGGAACGGGGAGCTGTTTTTT.

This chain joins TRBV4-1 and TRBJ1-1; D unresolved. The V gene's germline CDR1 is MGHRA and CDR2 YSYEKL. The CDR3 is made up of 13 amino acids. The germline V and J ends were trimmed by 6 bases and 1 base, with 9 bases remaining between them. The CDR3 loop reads CASRETPNTEAFF. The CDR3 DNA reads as TGCGCCAGCAGGGAGACGCCGAACACTGAAGCTTTCTTT.

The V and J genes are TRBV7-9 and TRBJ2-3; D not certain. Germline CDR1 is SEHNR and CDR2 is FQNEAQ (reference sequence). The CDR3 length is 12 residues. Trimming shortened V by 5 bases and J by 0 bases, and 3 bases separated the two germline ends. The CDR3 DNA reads TGTGCCAGCAGCCCTAGCACAGATACGCAGTATTTT. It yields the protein CASSPSTDTQYF.

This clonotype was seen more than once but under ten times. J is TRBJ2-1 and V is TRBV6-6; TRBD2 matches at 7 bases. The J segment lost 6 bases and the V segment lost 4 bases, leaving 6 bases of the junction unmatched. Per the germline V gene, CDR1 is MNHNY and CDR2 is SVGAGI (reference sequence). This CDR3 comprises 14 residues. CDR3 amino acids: CASSWLAAGNEQFF. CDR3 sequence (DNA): TGTGCCAGCAGTTGGCTAGCGGCGGGCAATGAGCAGTTCTTC.

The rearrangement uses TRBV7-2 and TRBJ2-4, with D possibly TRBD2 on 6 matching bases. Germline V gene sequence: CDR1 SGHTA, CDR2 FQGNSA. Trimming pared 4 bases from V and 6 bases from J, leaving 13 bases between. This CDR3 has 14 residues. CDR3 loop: CASSSYSGPNIQYF. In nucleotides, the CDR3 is TGTGCCAGCAGCTCCTACAGCGGGCCAAACATTCAGTACTTC. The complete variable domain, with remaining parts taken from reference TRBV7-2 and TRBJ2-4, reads GAGVSQSPSNKVTEKGKDVELRCDPISGHTALYWYRQSLGQGLEFLIYFQGNSAPDKSGLPSDRFSAERTGGSVSTLTIQRTQQEDSAVYLCASSSYSGPNIQYFGAGTRLSVL.

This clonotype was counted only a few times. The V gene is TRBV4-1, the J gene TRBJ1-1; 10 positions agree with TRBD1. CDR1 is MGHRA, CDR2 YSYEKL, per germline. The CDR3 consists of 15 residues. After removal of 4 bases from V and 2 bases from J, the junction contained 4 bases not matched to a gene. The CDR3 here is CASSLTGGQNTEAFF. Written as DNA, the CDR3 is TGCGCCAGCAGCCTGACAGGGGGCCAAAACACTGAAGCTTTCTTT.

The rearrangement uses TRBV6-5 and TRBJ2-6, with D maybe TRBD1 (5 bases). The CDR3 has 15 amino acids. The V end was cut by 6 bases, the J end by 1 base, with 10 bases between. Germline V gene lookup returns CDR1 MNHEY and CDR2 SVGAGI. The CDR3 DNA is TGTGCCAGCAGCTACCAGGGTTCTGGGGCCAACGTCCTGACTTTC. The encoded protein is CASSYQGSGANVLTF.

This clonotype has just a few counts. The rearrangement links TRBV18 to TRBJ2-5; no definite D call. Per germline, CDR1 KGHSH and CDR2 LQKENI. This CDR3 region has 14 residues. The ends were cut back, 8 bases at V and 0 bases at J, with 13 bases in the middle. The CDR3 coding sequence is TGTGCCAGCGCCCCGACAAATAACCAAGAGACCCAGTACTTC. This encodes CASAPTNNQETQYF.

CDR3 protein: CASSEQGALANYGYTF. CDR3 nucleotide sequence: TGTGCCAGCAGTGAGCAGGGGGCTCTCGCTAACTATGGCTACACCTTC. The chain couples TRBV2 to TRBJ1-2; 8 bases are shared with TRBD1. Trimming at V came to 3 bases and at J to 0 bases, leaving 6 bases not matched to a gene. The CDR3 has 16 amino acids. The germline CDR1 and CDR2 sequences are SNHLY and FYNNEI.

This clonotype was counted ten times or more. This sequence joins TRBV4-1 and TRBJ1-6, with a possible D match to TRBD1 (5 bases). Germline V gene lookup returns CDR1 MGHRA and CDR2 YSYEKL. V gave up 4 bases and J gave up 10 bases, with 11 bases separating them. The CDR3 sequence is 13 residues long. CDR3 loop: CASSPPGDSPLHF. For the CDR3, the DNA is TGCGCCAGCAGCCCGCCGGGGGACTCACCCCTCCACTTT.

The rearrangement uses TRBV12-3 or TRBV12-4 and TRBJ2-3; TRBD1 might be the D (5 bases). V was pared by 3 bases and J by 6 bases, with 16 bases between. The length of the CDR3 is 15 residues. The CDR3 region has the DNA TGTGCCAGCAGTTTGGTCGGACAATCTCTGGATACGCAGTATTTT. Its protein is CASSLVGQSLDTQYF.

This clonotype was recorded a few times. The CDR3 region is CASSSPRGTYTGELFF. CDR3 sequence (DNA): TGTGCCAGCAGTTCCCCTAGAGGGACGTACACCGGGGAGCTGTTTTTT. V usage is TRBV27 and J usage is TRBJ2-2; perhaps D is TRBD1 or TRBD2 (5 bases each). The CDR3 is 16 residues long. The V and J ends lost 4 bases and 3 bases respectively, with 15 bases between them. The V gene's germline CDR1 is MNHEY and CDR2 SMNVEV (reference sequence).

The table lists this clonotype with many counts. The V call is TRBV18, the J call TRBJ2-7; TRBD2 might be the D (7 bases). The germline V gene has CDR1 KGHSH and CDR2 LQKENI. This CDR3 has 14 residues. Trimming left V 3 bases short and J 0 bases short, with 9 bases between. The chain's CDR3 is CASSPGGHSYEQYF. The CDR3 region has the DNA TGTGCCAGCTCACCCGGGGGGCACTCCTACGAGCAGTACTTC.

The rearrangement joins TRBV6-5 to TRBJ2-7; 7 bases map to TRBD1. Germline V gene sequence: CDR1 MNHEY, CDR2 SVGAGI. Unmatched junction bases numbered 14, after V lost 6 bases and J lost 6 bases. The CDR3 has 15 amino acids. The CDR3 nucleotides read TGTGCCAGCAGAACAACCAAGACAGGGTTCGGCGAGCAGTACGTC. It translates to CASRTTKTGFGEQYV.